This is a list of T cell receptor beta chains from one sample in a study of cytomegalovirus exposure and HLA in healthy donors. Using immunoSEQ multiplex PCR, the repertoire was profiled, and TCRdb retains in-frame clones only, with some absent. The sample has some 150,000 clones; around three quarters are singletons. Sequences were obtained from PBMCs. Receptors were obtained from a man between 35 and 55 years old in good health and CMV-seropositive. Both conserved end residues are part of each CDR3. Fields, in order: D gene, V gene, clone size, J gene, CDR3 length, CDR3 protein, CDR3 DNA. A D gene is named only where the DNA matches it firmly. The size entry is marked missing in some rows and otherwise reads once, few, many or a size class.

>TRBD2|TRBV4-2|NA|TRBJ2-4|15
CASSQGRESRGIQYF
TGTGCCAGCAGCCAAGGGCGGGAGAGCCGTGGCATTCAGTACTTC
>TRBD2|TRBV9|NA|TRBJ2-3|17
CASSSGLAGGRTDTQYF
TGTGCCAGCAGCTCCGGACTAGCGGGAGGTAGGACAGATACGCAGTATTTT
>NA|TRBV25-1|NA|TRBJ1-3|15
CASSETGNSGNTIYF
TGTGCCAGCAGTGAAACAGGAAACTCTGGAAACACCATATATTTT
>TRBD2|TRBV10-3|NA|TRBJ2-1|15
CAISSQTSGSGEQFF
TGTGCCATCAGTTCCCAGACTAGCGGGAGTGGCGAGCAGTTCTTC
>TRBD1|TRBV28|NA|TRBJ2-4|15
CASSPPGTEKNIQYF
TGTGCCAGCAGCCCGCCCGGGACAGAGAAAAACATTCAGTACTTC
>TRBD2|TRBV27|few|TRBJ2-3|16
CASSRQGLAGGDTQYF
TGTGCCAGCAGCCGACAGGGGCTAGCGGGAGGTGATACGCAGTATTTT
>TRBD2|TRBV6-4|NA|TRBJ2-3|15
CASSLTSGSSDTQYF
TGTGCCAGCAGCCTCACTAGCGGGAGCTCAGATACGCAGTATTTT
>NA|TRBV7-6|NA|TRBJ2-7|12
CASSPSGYEQYF
TGTGCCAGCAGCCCATCGGGCTACGAGCAGTACTTC
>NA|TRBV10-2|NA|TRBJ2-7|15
CASSGDWKNQYEQYF
TGCGCCAGCAGTGGGGACTGGAAAAACCAGTACGAGCAGTACTTC
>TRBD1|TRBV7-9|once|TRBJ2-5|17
CASSLDTGTGGEETQYF
TGTGCCAGCAGCTTAGATACCGGGACAGGGGGCGAAGAGACCCAGTACTTC
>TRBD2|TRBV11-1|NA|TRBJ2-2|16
CASSSASGRATGELFF
TGTGCCAGCAGCTCAGCCAGCGGGAGGGCCACCGGGGAGCTGTTTTTT
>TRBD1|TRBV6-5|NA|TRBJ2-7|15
CASSYSGTGDYEQYF
TGTGCCAGCAGTTACTCAGGGACAGGGGACTACGAGCAGTACTTC
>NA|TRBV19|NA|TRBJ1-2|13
CASSISALYGYTF
TGTGCCAGTAGTATCTCAGCGCTCTATGGCTACACCTTC
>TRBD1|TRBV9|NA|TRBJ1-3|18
CASSGASGTGLSGNTIYF
TGTGCCAGCAGCGGTGCATCCGGGACAGGGCTCTCTGGAAACACCATATATTTT
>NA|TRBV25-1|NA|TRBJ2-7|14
CASSDRVGNYEQYF
TGTGCCAGCAGTGACAGGGTTGGGAACTACGAGCAGTACTTC
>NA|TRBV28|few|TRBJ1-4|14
CASADTGFSEKLFF
TGTGCCAGCGCAGACACGGGGTTTTCCGAAAAACTGTTTTTT
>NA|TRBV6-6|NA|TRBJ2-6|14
CASNQGFGANVLTF
TGTGCCAGCAATCAGGGGTTCGGGGCCAACGTCCTGACTTTC
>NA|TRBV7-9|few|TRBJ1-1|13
CASSLASVTEAFF
TGTGCCAGCAGCTTAGCGTCGGTAACTGAAGCTTTCTTT
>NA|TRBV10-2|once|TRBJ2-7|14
CASRPPSDSYEQYF
TGCGCCAGCAGACCACCTAGCGACTCCTACGAGCAGTACTTC
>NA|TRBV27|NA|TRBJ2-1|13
CASSLRENNEQFF
TGTGCCAGCAGTCTCCGGGAAAACAATGAGCAGTTCTTC
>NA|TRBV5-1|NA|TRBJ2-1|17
CASSLRSRLSSYNEQFF
TGCGCCAGCAGCTTGCGATCCAGGCTAAGCTCCTACAATGAGCAGTTCTTC
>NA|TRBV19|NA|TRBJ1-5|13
CASNGQNNQPQHF
TGTGCCAGTAACGGACAGAATAATCAGCCCCAGCATTTT
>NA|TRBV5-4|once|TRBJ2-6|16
CASSSGQSSGANVLTF
TGTGCCAGCAGCTCTGGACAGAGCTCTGGGGCCAACGTCCTGACTTTC
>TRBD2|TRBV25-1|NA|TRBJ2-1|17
CASSELLAGGVHNEQFF
TGTGCCAGCAGTGAATTGTTAGCGGGAGGGGTCCACAATGAGCAGTTCTTC
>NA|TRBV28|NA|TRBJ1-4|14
CASSPRQVNEKLFF
TGTGCCAGCAGTCCAAGACAGGTTAATGAAAAACTGTTTTTT
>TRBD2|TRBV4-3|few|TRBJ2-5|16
CASSPILAGDRETQYF
TGCGCCAGCAGCCCAATCTTAGCGGGAGATCGAGAGACCCAGTACTTC
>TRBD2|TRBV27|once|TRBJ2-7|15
CASSLGGGWSYEQYF
TGTGCCAGCAGTCTTGGGGGGGGGTGGTCCTACGAGCAGTACTTC
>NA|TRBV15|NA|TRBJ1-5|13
CATSREGRQPQHF
TGTGCCACCAGCAGAGAAGGGAGGCAGCCCCAGCATTTT
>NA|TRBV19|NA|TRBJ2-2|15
CVSKSSRQGVEELFF
TGTGTCAGTAAGTCCTCAAGGCAGGGTGTTGAGGAGCTGTTTTTT
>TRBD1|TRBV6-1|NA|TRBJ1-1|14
CASRDRGLATEAFF
TGTGCCAGCAGAGACAGGGGGCTGGCGACTGAAGCTTTCTTT
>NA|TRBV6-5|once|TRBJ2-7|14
CASRGRAESYEQYF
TGTGCCAGCAGAGGGCGGGCAGAAAGCTACGAGCAGTACTTC
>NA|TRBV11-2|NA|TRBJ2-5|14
CASSLGGTQETQYF
TGTGCCAGCAGCTTAGGTGGGACTCAAGAGACCCAGTACTTC
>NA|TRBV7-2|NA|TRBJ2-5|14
CASSLRRAQETQYF
TGTGCCAGCAGCTTACGGCGGGCGCAAGAGACCCAGTACTTC
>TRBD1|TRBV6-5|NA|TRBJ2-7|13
CARGPGQGVEQYF
TGTGCCAGGGGACCGGGACAGGGGGTCGAGCAGTACTTC
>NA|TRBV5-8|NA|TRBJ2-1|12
CASSLDFNEQFF
TGTGCCAGCAGCTTGGACTTCAATGAGCAGTTCTTC
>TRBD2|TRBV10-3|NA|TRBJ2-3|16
CAISDPGGIGGKTQYF
TGTGCCATCAGTGACCCGGGGGGAATCGGGGGGAAGACGCAGTATTTT
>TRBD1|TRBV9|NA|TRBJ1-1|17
CASSVGTGGASRTEAFF
TGTGCCAGCAGCGTAGGGACAGGGGGCGCATCTCGGACTGAAGCTTTCTTT
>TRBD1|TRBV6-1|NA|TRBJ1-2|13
CASMRQGWRGYTF
TGTGCCAGCATGCGACAGGGCTGGCGTGGCTACACCTTC
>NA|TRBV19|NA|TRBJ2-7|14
CASSIADFSYEQYF
TGTGCCAGTAGTATTGCCGACTTCTCCTACGAGCAGTACTTC
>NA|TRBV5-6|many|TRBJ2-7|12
CASRRYNYEQYF
TGTGCCAGCAGGCGTTATAACTACGAGCAGTACTTC
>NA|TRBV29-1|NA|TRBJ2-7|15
CSVVVEGARSYEQYF
TGCAGCGTTGTTGTGGAGGGGGCTCGCTCCTACGAGCAGTACTTC
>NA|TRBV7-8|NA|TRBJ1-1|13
CASSLYINTEAFF
TGTGCCAGCAGCTTATACATTAACACTGAAGCTTTCTTT
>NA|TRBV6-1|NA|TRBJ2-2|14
CASTERRNTGELFF
TGTGCCAGCACCGAAAGGAGGAACACCGGGGAGCTGTTTTTT
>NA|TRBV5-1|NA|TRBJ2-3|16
CASSPQGASSTDTQYF
TGCGCCAGCAGCCCCCAAGGGGCCTCTAGCACAGATACGCAGTATTTT
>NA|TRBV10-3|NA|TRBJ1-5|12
CAIGRSNQPQHF
TGTGCCATCGGCAGGAGCAATCAGCCCCAGCATTTT
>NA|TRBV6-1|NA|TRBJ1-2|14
CASSEVGVNYGYTF
TGTGCCAGCAGTGAAGTAGGAGTTAACTATGGCTACACCTTC
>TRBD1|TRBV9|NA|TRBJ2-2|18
CASSRPFSRGPNTGELFF
TGTGCCAGCAGCAGACCCTTTTCTAGGGGGCCGAACACCGGGGAGCTGTTTTTT
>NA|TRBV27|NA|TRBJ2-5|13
CASSFLRGETQYF
TGTGCCAGCAGTTTCCTCAGGGGCGAGACCCAGTACTTC
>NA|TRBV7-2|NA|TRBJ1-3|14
CASSLSTGLDTIYF
TGTGCCAGCAGCTTAAGTACAGGGTTGGACACCATATATTTT